One and the same sample provided the 7 T cell receptor beta chains below, sequenced in a study of T cell responses to AZD1222 COVID-19 vaccine. Repertoires were generated with immunoSEQ multiplex PCR, while TCRdb's copy carries only in-frame clones and drops some. Found here are roughly 160,000 clones, 87% of them singletons; the top ten hold roughly 0.98%. The sequencing used peripheral blood, collected 28 days after the second AZD1222 dose. The receptors come from an adult who received the AZD1222 COVID-19 vaccine.

This chain's CDR3 is CASSSGPTGGEETQYF. As DNA, the CDR3 is TGCGCCAGCAGTTCGGGGCCGACAGGGGGAGAAGAGACCCAGTACTTC. The chain employs TRBV5-1 and TRBJ2-5, with 9 positions matching TRBD1. The CDR3 spans 16 residues. Trimming cost V 5 bases and J 3 bases; bases outside gene matches: 11. Germline loops: CDR1 SGHRS, CDR2 YFSETQ.

This rearrangement joins TRBV11-2 to TRBJ1-6, with 7 bases fitting TRBD1. Germline V gene data show CDR1 as SGHAT and CDR2 as FQNNGV. Losses at the gene ends were 5 bases for V and 10 bases for J; bases not matched to a gene: 8. CDR3 length: 14 amino acids. The CDR3 nucleotides read TGTGCCAGCAGCGCTAGCCCACAGGGGTCACCCCTCCACTTT. It encodes CASSASPQGSPLHF.

The chain has TRBV6-2 or TRBV6-3 and TRBJ1-2; 12 bases line up with TRBD1. Germline V gives CDR1 MNHEY, CDR2 SVGEGT. The CDR3 contains 18 residues. With 5 bases clipped from V and 4 bases from J, the junction kept 14 bases outside the gene matches. Here the CDR3 DNA reads TGTGCCAGCAGTAACCCCCGGGACAGGGGGCTTGGTACCTATGGCTACACCTTC. It is translated as CASSNPRDRGLGTYGYTF.

V is TRBV6-5 and J is TRBJ2-2, with TRBD2 matching over 7 bases. Germline V CDR1 and CDR2: MNHEY, SVGAGI. This CDR3 is 13 amino acids long. Trimming took 2 bases from V and 7 from J; bases not matched to a gene: 1. DNA for the CDR3: TGTGCCAGCAGTTACGGGAGGGGCGGGGAGCTGTTTTTT. The encoded protein is CASSYGRGGELFF.

This clone appeared a single time. The chain links TRBV7-9 to TRBJ1-3; no definite D call. The CDR3 runs to 14 residues. Germline CDR1 and CDR2: SEHNR and FQNEAQ (reference sequence). V was clipped by 0 bases and J by 2 bases, with 5 bases between them. The CDR3 region is CASSLAGPGNTIYF. As DNA, the CDR3 is TGTGCCAGCAGCTTAGCCGGACCTGGAAACACCATATATTTT.

The chain employs TRBV9 and TRBJ1-1; D possibly corresponds to TRBD1 (6 bases). Looked up from germline, CDR1 is SGDLS and CDR2 is YYNGEE. The V end was cut by 2 bases, the J end by 5 bases, with 13 bases between. The CDR3 totals 14 residues. The CDR3 DNA is TGTGCCAGCAGCGTGGGGGGGCGCGGTACTGAAGCTTTCTTT. It codes for CASSVGGRGTEAFF. Full variable domain (remainder filled in from reference TRBV9 and TRBJ1-1): DSGVTQTPKHLITATGQRVTLRCSPRSGDLSVYWYQQSLDQGLQFLIQYYNGEERAKGNILERFSAQQFPDLHSELNLSSLELGDSALYFCASSVGGRGTEAFFGQGTRLTVV.

V gene TRBV5-5 combines with J gene TRBJ2-3; D is perhaps TRBD1 (5 bases). Trimming shortened V by 0 bases and J by 2 bases, and 16 bases separated the two germline ends. This CDR3 is built from 17 residues. Germline assignment: CDR1 SGHKS and CDR2 YYEKEE (reference sequence). CDR3 protein: CASSLEGDSRFTDTQYF. For the CDR3, the DNA is TGTGCCAGCAGCTTGGAGGGCGACAGCCGATTCACAGATACGCAGTATTTT. Full variable domain (outside the CDR3, taken from reference TRBV5-5 and TRBJ2-3): DAGVTQSPTHLIKTRGQQVTLRCSPISGHKSVSWYQQVLGQGPQFIFQYYEKEERGRGNFPDRFSARQFPNYSSELNVNALLLGDSALYLCASSLEGDSRFTDTQYFGPGTRLTVL.